This T cell receptor beta chain was recorded in a study of response to subunit inactivated influenza vaccine. The CDR3 has 16 amino acids. Germline trimming cut 5 bases from V and 3 bases from J; bases unmatched to any gene: 9. Germline V gives CDR1 MNHEY, CDR2 SVGEGT. This clonotype was counted only a few times. TCRdb analysed the RT-PCR reads with MiXCR anew, one entry per CDR3 protein. The table shows hundreds of thousands of distinct CDR3 sequences, with around 25% occurring only once. The chain is built from TRBV6-2 or TRBV6-3 and TRBJ1-5, with 8 bases lining up with TRBD1. The sample in question was CD4+ T cells sorted from PBMCs, obtained 5 days after vaccination. This clonotype was sampled from a man in his fifties or sixties who received an inactivated influenza vaccine. CDR3 nucleotide sequence: TGTGCCAGCAGTCGCTCTGGGACAGGTTTCAATCAGCCCCAGCATTTT. Translated: CASSRSGTGFNQPQHF.